This T cell receptor (beta chain) was observed in a study of blood T cell repertoires in COVID-19. Study-wide background: The samples span acute and convalescent COVID-19 from the United States, Italy and Spain.

Repertoires were generated with immunoSEQ multiplex PCR, while TCRdb's copy carries only in-frame clones and drops some. Found here are some 130,000 clones, approximately 89% of them singletons; the top ten hold more than 9.5%. The sample comprised peripheral blood. The clonotype originates from a woman in her 70s with COVID-19, enrolled during active disease.

CDR3 in amino acids: CASSQSWRANTEAFF. The CDR3 coding sequence is TGTGCCAGCAGCCAGTCATGGCGGGCCAACACTGAAGCTTTCTTT. The chain combines TRBV3-1 (or the pseudogene TRBV3-2) with TRBJ1-1; D is uncertain. Trimming removed 3 bases at V and 2 bases at J, with 13 bases between. From germline, CDR1 is LGHDT and CDR2 YNNKEL (reference sequence). This CDR3 is 15 amino acids long.